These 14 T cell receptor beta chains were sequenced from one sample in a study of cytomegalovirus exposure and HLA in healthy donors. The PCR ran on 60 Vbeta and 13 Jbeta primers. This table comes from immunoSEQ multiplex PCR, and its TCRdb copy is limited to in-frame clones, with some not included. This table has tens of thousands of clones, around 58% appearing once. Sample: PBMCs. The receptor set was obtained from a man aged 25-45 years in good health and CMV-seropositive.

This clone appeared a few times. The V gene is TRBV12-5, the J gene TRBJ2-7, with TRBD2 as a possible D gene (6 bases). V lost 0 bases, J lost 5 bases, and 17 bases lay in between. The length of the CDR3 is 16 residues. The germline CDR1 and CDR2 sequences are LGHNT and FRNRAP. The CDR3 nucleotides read TGTGCTAGTGGTTTGGTACTTTACGGGAGATTGAACGAGCAGTACTTC. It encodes CASGLVLYGRLNEQYF.

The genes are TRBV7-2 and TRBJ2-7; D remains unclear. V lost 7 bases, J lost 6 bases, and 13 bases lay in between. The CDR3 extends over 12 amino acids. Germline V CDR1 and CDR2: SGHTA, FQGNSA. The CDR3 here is CASTTSKVEQYF. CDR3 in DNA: TGTGCCAGCACGACATCCAAGGTCGAGCAGTACTTC.

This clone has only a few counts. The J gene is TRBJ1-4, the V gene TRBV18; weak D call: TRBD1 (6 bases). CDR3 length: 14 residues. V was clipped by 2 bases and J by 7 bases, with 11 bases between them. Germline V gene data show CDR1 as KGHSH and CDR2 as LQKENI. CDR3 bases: TGTGCCAGCTCACCAAACGGACAGCGTGAAAAACTGTTTTTT. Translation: CASSPNGQREKLFF.

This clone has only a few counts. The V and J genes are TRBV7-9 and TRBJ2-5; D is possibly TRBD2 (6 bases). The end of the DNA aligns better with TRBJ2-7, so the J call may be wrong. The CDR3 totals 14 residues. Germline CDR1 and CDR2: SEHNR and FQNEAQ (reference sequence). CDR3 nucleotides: TGTGCCAGCAGCCTTGGGGGACTTTCATACGAGCAGTACTTC. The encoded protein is CASSLGGLSYEQYF.

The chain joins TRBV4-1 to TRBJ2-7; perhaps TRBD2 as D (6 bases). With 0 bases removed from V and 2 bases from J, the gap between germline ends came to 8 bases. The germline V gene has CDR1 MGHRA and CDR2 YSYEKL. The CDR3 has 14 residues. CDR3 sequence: CASSQEGGAYEQYF. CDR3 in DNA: TGCGCCAGCAGCCAAGAAGGAGGGGCCTACGAGCAGTACTTC.

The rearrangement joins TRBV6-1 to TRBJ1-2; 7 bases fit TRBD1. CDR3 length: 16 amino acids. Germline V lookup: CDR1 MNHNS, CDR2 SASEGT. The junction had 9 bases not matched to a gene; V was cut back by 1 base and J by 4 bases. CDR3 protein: CASSEVFEGAGYGYTF. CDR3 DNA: TGTGCCAGCAGTGAAGTTTTTGAGGGGGCAGGCTATGGCTACACCTTC.

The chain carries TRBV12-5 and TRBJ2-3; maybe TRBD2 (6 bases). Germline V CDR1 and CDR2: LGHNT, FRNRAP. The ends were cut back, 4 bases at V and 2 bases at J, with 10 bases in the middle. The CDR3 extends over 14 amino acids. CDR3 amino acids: CASGSRDFTDTQYF. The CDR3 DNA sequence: TGTGCTAGTGGTTCCCGGGACTTCACAGATACGCAGTATTTT.

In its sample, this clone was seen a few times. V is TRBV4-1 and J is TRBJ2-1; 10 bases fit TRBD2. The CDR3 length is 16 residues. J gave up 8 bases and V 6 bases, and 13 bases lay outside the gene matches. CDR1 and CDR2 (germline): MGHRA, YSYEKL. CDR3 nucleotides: TGCGCCAGCAGTGAGACCGGGACTAGCGAGGCCGATGAGCAGTTCTTC. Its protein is CASSETGTSEADEQFF.

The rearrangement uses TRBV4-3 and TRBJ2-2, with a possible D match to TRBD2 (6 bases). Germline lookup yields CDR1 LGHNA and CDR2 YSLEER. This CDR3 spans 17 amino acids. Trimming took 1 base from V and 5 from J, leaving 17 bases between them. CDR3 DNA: TGCGCCAGCAGCCAAGGAAATAGTCGAGGAGGGACCGGGGAGCTGTTTTTT. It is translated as CASSQGNSRGGTGELFF.

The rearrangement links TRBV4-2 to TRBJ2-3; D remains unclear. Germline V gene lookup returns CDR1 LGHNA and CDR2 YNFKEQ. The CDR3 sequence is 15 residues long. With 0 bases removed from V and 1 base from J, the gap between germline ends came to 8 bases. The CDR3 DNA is TGTGCCAGCAGCCAAGATTTACGGGGCACAGATACGCAGTATTTT. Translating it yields CASSQDLRGTDTQYF.

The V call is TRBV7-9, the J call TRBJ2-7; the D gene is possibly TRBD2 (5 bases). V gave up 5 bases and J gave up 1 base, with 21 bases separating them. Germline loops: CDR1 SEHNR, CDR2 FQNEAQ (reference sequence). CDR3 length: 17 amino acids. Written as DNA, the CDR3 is TGTGCCAGCAGCCCAGACCGGAGGATTGACGGATCCTACGAGCAGTACTTC. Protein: CASSPDRRIDGSYEQYF.

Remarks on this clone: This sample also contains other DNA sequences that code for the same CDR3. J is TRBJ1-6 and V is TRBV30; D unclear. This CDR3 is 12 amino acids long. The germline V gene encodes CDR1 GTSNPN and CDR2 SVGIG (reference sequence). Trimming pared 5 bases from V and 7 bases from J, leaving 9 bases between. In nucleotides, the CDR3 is TGTGCCTGGCGACTGGAAAATTCACCCCTCCACTTT. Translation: CAWRLENSPLHF.

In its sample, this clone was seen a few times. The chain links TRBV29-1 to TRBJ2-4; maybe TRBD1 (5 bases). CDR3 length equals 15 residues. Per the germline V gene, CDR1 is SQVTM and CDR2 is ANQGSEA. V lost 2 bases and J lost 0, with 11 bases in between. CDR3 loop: CSVEWGGRAKNIQYF. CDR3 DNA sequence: TGCAGCGTTGAATGGGGCGGACGAGCCAAAAACATTCAGTACTTC.

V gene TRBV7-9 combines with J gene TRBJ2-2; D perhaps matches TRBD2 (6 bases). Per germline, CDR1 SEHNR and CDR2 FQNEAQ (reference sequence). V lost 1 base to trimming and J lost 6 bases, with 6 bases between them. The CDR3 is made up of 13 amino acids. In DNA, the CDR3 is TGTGCCAGCAGCTTAGGGAGGGCCGGGGAGCTGTTTTTT. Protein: CASSLGRAGELFF.